A single sample is the source of the 25 T cell receptor beta chains below, sequenced in a study of cytomegalovirus exposure and HLA in healthy donors. Sequenced by immunoSEQ multiplex PCR; TCRdb stores in-frame clones only, minus some. Seen here are 60,000 to 85,000 clones, approximately 95% observed once, and the top ten hold 1.5% to 1.9%. The material sequenced was PBMCs. These receptors came from a man between 18 and 29 years old in good health and CMV-seropositive.

The rearrangement uses TRBV11-2 and TRBJ2-1; D is possibly TRBD2 (5 bases). Germline V gene data show CDR1 as SGHAT and CDR2 as FQNNGV. The CDR3 is 17 amino acids. Trimming cost V 1 base and J 2 bases, with 15 bases left between them. In nucleotides, the CDR3 is TGTGCCAGCAGCTTAGGAGTAGGAGGACCCCCCTACAATGAGCAGTTCTTC. As protein: CASSLGVGGPPYNEQFF. Full variable domain (remainder filled in from reference TRBV11-2 and TRBJ2-1): EAGVAQSPRYKIIEKRQSVAFWCNPISGHATLYWYQQILGQGPKLLIQFQNNGVVDDSQLPKDRFSAERLKGVDSTLKIQPAKLEDSAVYLCASSLGVGGPPYNEQFFGPGTRLTVL.

As concerns this clone: At one end the junction does not follow the germline gene, possibly because of a read error. The gene calls are TRBV6-1 and TRBJ2-2, with D perhaps matching TRBD1 (5 bases). Germline V lookup: CDR1 MNHNS, CDR2 SASEGT. CDR3 length: 15 residues. The DNA for the CDR3 is TGTGCCAGCAGGGAAGGGGCTACCAACACCGGGGAGCTGTTTTTT. It specifies CASREGATNTGELFF.

The chain uses TRBV7-9 and TRBJ1-2; 8 nucleotides align to TRBD1. Trimming took 5 bases from V and 3 from J; bases not matched to a gene: 11. In germline, CDR1 is SEHNR, CDR2 FQNEAQ (reference sequence). This CDR3 spans 16 amino acids. The CDR3 DNA is TGTGCCAGCAGCCCGACTGACAGGGGCGCCCACTATGGCTACACCTTC. Encoded protein: CASSPTDRGAHYGYTF.

This clone was counted between two and nine times. This chain uses TRBV30 with TRBJ2-3; TRBD2 matches 7 bases. This CDR3 has 16 amino acids. CDR1 GTSNPN and CDR2 SVGIG come from the germline V gene (reference sequence). V was clipped by 0 bases and J by 4 bases; unmatched bases: 10. The CDR3 DNA reads as TGTGCCTGGAGTGTACCCGCGGGAGCTGGGGCAGATACGCAGTATTTT. Protein sequence: CAWSVPAGAGADTQYF. Together with reference TRBV30 and TRBJ2-3, the CDR3 gives the full variable domain: SQTIHQWPATLVQPVGSPLSLECTVEGTSNPNLYWYRQAAGRGLQLLFYSVGIGQISSEVPQNLSASRPQDRQFILSSKKLLLSDSGFYLCAWSVPAGAGADTQYFGPGTRLTVL.

The chain employs TRBV5-1 and TRBJ1-1; D is unclear. Germline CDR1 SGHRS, CDR2 YFSETQ. This CDR3 region has 14 residues. Trimming left V 6 bases short and J 0 bases short, with 12 bases between. The CDR3 DNA reads as TGCGCCAGCAAACAGCTTCCTCTGAACACTGAAGCTTTCTTT. The encoded protein is CASKQLPLNTEAFF.

This rearrangement joins TRBV28 to TRBJ2-7; TRBD2 matches 7 bases. With V trimmed by 7 bases and J by 4 bases, 4 bases remained unmatched. Germline CDR1 and CDR2: MDHEN and SYDVKM. This CDR3 has 12 amino acids. The CDR3 DNA reads as TGTGCCAGCACTACTAGCGCTTACGAGCAGTACTTC. Its translation: CASTTSAYEQYF.

The chain combines TRBV6-5 with TRBJ2-7; 10 bases are a match to TRBD2. CDR3 size: 16 residues. V shed 0 bases and J 4 bases; nucleotides not matched to a gene: 6. Per the germline V gene, CDR1 is MNHEY and CDR2 is SVGAGI. CDR3 DNA: TGTGCCAGCAGTTACTCGTATACTAGCGGGACATACGAGCAGTACTTC. As protein: CASSYSYTSGTYEQYF.

The chain couples TRBV15 to TRBJ1-5; 7 bases match TRBD1. The junction had 3 bases not matched to a gene; V was cut back by 3 bases and J by 4 bases. The germline gives CDR1 LNHNV, CDR2 YYDKDF (reference sequence). The CDR3 spans 14 residues. CDR3 DNA sequence: TGTGCCACCAGCAGGGTGACAGGGAATCAGCCCCAGCATTTT. Encoded protein: CATSRVTGNQPQHF.

This clone has a single count. The chain is built from TRBV7-9 and TRBJ1-4, with D perhaps TRBD1 (6 bases). CDR3 size: 14 residues. V was trimmed by 5 bases and J by 8 bases, leaving 15 bases between them. Germline-derived CDR1 and CDR2 are SEHNR and FQNEAQ (reference sequence). The CDR3 reads CASSPMGAREKLFF. The CDR3 DNA reads as TGTGCCAGCAGCCCAATGGGGGCCAGGGAAAAACTGTTTTTT.

This clone showed up just once. The chain recombines TRBV5-1 with TRBJ2-7, with 8 bases lining up with TRBD1. Germline CDR1 is SGHRS and CDR2 is YFSETQ. CDR3 length: 14 residues. V dropped 4 bases and J dropped 5; count of bases not matched to a gene: 8. The CDR3 reads CASSLGQAVNEQYF. CDR3 nucleotide sequence: TGCGCCAGCAGCCTGGGACAGGCTGTGAACGAGCAGTACTTC.

This rearrangement joins TRBV11-3 to TRBJ1-4; 10 bases map to TRBD1. The CDR3 is made up of 15 amino acids. Germline V gives CDR1 SGHNT, CDR2 YENEEA. After removal of 4 bases from V and 8 bases from J, the junction contained 7 bases not matched to a gene. The CDR3 is CASSSRQGAREKLFF. DNA for the CDR3: TGTGCCAGCAGCTCACGACAGGGGGCTAGGGAAAAACTGTTTTTT.

V is TRBV7-2 and J is TRBJ1-2; the D is unclear. The CDR3 contains 14 residues. The V gene lost 4 bases and the J gene lost 1 base, with 10 bases spanning the gap. Germline V gives CDR1 SGHTA, CDR2 FQGNSA. In DNA, the CDR3 is TGTGCCAGCAGCTACCCGGGTCGTAACTATGGCTACACCTTC. Translated, it gives CASSYPGRNYGYTF.

This chain uses TRBV12-5 with TRBJ2-7; 8 bases agree with TRBD1. CDR1 and CDR2 (germline): LGHNT, FRNRAP. The ends lost 3 bases at V and 3 bases at J; junction bases unmatched: 7. This CDR3 spans 15 amino acids. The CDR3 loop is CASGFGTGPFYEQYF. Written as DNA, the CDR3 is TGTGCTAGTGGTTTTGGGACAGGTCCCTTCTACGAGCAGTACTTC.

The genes are TRBV23-1 and TRBJ2-5, with D perhaps TRBD2 (5 bases). TRBV23-1 is recorded as an ORF, its role being uncertain. V dropped 3 bases and J dropped 3 bases, with 8 bases sitting between them. This CDR3 contains 13 residues. The DNA of the CDR3 is TGCGCCAGCAGTCATCGGGGAGAAGAGACCCAGTACTTC. This codes for CASSHRGEETQYF.

This chain joins TRBV5-1 and TRBJ2-5, with a weak D call TRBD1 (7 bases). The V and J ends lost 3 bases and 4 bases respectively, with 16 bases between them. The CDR3 has 15 amino acids. CDR1 and CDR2 from the germline V gene are SGHRS and YFSETQ. CDR3: CASSYNGGGSETQYF. CDR3 DNA: TGCGCCAGCAGCTATAACGGAGGGGGCTCAGAGACCCAGTACTTC.

V gene TRBV6-5 combines with J gene TRBJ2-2, with D maybe TRBD2 (6 bases). There are 11 residues in the CDR3. The ends were cut back, 2 bases at V and 13 bases at J, with 8 bases in the middle. Germline V gene data show CDR1 as MNHEY and CDR2 as SVGAGI. CDR3 sequence: CASSYGEALFF. In nucleotides, the CDR3 is TGTGCCAGCAGTTACGGGGAGGCGCTGTTTTTT.

This chain connects TRBV5-1 to TRBJ2-2; the match to TRBD2 covers 7 bases. CDR1 is SGHRS, CDR2 YFSETQ, per germline. The V gene end was trimmed by 4 bases and the J gene end by 8 bases; junction bases not matched to a gene: 8. This CDR3 has 14 amino acids. The CDR3 sequence is CASSDGLVEGELFF. CDR3 DNA: TGCGCCAGCAGCGATGGACTAGTGGAAGGGGAGCTGTTTTTT.

The chain carries TRBV6-1 and TRBJ1-2; weak D call: TRBD1 (6 bases). This CDR3 has 14 amino acids. Trimming stripped 3 bases from V and 4 bases from J, with 12 bases between. CDR1 is MNHNS and CDR2 is SASEGT in the germline V gene. CDR3: CASSERGATYGYTF. CDR3 bases: TGTGCCAGCAGTGAGCGGGGGGCTACCTATGGCTACACCTTC.

This chain connects TRBV7-9 to TRBJ2-2; weak D call: TRBD1 (6 bases). The V gene lost 5 bases and the J gene lost 4 bases, with 14 bases spanning the gap. Germline assignment: CDR1 SEHNR and CDR2 FQNEAQ (reference sequence). The CDR3 runs 15 residues. The CDR3 sequence is CASSLWDTVTGELFF. DNA for the CDR3: TGTGCCAGCAGCCTGTGGGACACGGTCACCGGGGAGCTGTTTTTT. Based on the CDR3 plus reference TRBV7-9 and TRBJ2-2, the full variable domain is DTGVSQNPRHKITKRGQNVTFRCDPISEHNRLYWYRQTLGQGPEFLTYFQNEAQLEKSRLLSDRFSAERPKGSFSTLEIQRTEQGDSAMYLCASSLWDTVTGELFFGEGSRLTVL.

V is TRBV6-5 and J is TRBJ2-7; 9 bases match TRBD2. Per the germline V gene, CDR1 is MNHEY and CDR2 is SVGAGI. V lost 4 bases and J lost 0; bases outside the gene matches: 7. The CDR3 spans 16 residues. The CDR3 bases are TGTGCCAGCAGTTTTGATAGCGGGAGCCCCTCCTACGAGCAGTACTTC. Amino acids: CASSFDSGSPSYEQYF.

This rearrangement joins TRBV5-1 to TRBJ2-5; D not certain. The CDR3 is 14 residues long. Germline assignment: CDR1 SGHRS and CDR2 YFSETQ. Trimming left V 0 bases short and J 2 bases short, with 8 bases between. The CDR3 DNA is TGCGCCAGCAGCTTGGGGTCCCGGCAAGAGACCCAGTACTTC. Its protein is CASSLGSRQETQYF.

This clone was seen just once. The chain recombines TRBV11-2 with TRBJ1-4; a weak D match, TRBD1 (5 bases). V shed 0 bases and J shed 4 bases, with 12 bases lying between them. The CDR3 is made up of 16 amino acids. Germline V CDR1 and CDR2: SGHAT, FQNNGV. The CDR3 DNA sequence: TGTGCCAGCAGCTTAGAGGCCGGGGGGGTTAATGAAAAACTGTTTTTT. Amino acid sequence: CASSLEAGGVNEKLFF. Using reference TRBV11-2 and TRBJ1-4 for the parts outside the CDR3, the full variable domain is EAGVAQSPRYKIIEKRQSVAFWCNPISGHATLYWYQQILGQGPKLLIQFQNNGVVDDSQLPKDRFSAERLKGVDSTLKIQPAKLEDSAVYLCASSLEAGGVNEKLFFGSGTQLSVL.

This rearrangement joins TRBV30 to TRBJ1-5, with D uncertain. Germline V gene data show CDR1 as GTSNPN and CDR2 as SVGIG (reference sequence). V was cut by 2 bases and J by 12 bases, with 14 bases left in between. The CDR3 length is 12 residues. The DNA for the CDR3 is TGTGCCTGGAGTCCAAATGACCGGGACCAGCATTTT. Translated: CAWSPNDRDQHF.

The genes are TRBV14 and TRBJ2-3; 9 bases match TRBD2. This CDR3 spans 15 amino acids. Germline V lookup: CDR1 SGHDN, CDR2 FVKESK. V lost 4 bases, J lost 1 base, and 3 bases stayed unmatched. In DNA form, the CDR3 reads TGTGCCAGCAGCCGCTGGACTAGCGGCACAGATACGCAGTATTTT. It codes for CASSRWTSGTDTQYF.

The J gene is TRBJ2-1, the V gene TRBV28; TRBD1 might be the D (5 bases). CDR3 length equals 15 residues. Germline V gene lookup returns CDR1 MDHEN and CDR2 SYDVKM. V was shortened by 3 bases and J by 0 bases, with 9 bases between the two germline ends. CDR3 residues: CASSFRQSSYNEQFF. In DNA, the CDR3 is TGTGCCAGCAGTTTTCGACAGAGCTCCTACAATGAGCAGTTCTTC.